These 24 T cell receptor beta chains came from one sample sequenced in a study of control samples from healthy donors and cancer patients. Profiling relied on immunoSEQ multiplex PCR, and the TCRdb table lists in-frame clones only, not all of them. The sample shows approximately 44,000 clones, roughly 65% of them seen only once. The source material was formalin-fixed, paraffin-embedded tissue. Every receptor here comes from a male donor with melanoma.

The V and J genes are TRBV28 and TRBJ1-5; 10 bases map to TRBD1. CDR1 and CDR2 from the germline V gene are MDHEN and SYDVKM. The CDR3 sequence is 16 residues long. The ends lost 5 bases at V and 7 bases at J; junction bases unmatched: 11. The CDR3 coding sequence is TGTGCCAGCAGTCTCCGGGACAGGGGAGTGGGCCAGCCCCAGCATTTT. This translates into CASSLRDRGVGQPQHF.

The rearrangement joins TRBV5-1 to TRBJ2-7, with 8 bases matching TRBD1. CDR1 and CDR2 from the germline V gene are SGHRS and YFSETQ. This CDR3 region has 15 residues. Trimming cost V 4 bases and J 5 bases; bases outside gene matches: 11. The CDR3 DNA reads as TGCGCCAGCAGCCCCGGGACAGGAAGGTGGGACGAGCAGTACTTC. Translation gives CASSPGTGRWDEQYF.

The CDR3 DNA reads as TGTGCCATCAGTGAGTCCCGGGACTACCCGGATAAGCAGTTCTTC. Protein sequence: CAISESRDYPDKQFF. The rearrangement uses TRBV10-3 and TRBJ2-1; TRBD2 agrees at 7 bases. There are 15 residues in the CDR3. Germline V CDR1 and CDR2: ENHRY, SYGVKD. V lost 0 bases, J lost 11 bases, and 10 bases stayed unmatched.

This clone was counted ten times or more. The rearrangement joins TRBV20-1 to TRBJ2-7; D may correspond to TRBD1 or TRBD2 (5 bases each). This CDR3 region has 12 residues. The germline CDR1 and CDR2 sequences are DFQATT and SNEGSKA (reference sequence). Trimming cost V 3 bases and J 6 bases, with 12 bases left between them. The CDR3 loop is CSASRQGPEQYF. The CDR3 DNA sequence: TGCAGTGCTAGTCGGCAGGGACCCGAGCAGTACTTC.

About this clone itself: The germline gene is not matched at one end of the junction; a read error may be the cause. This chain joins TRBV11-1 and TRBJ2-7; 10 bases are shared with TRBD2. Germline loops: CDR1 SGHAT, CDR2 FQDESV (reference sequence). This CDR3 region has 16 residues. The CDR3 region is CASSLVDLGLANEQYF. CDR3 DNA sequence: TGTGCCAGCAGCTTAGTGGATCTGGGACTAGCGAACGAGCAGTATTTC.

The gene calls are TRBV5-1 and TRBJ2-5, with 8 positions matching TRBD1. The CDR3 is made up of 14 amino acids. Looked up from germline, CDR1 is SGHRS and CDR2 is YFSETQ. The J segment lost 5 bases and the V segment lost 3 bases, leaving 6 bases of the junction unmatched. CDR3 amino acids: CASSSTGAAETQYF. For the CDR3, the DNA is TGCGCCAGCAGCTCGACAGGGGCCGCGGAGACCCAGTACTTC.

The CDR3 region is CASSPPGRYEQYF. The CDR3 DNA reads TGTGCCAGCTCACCACCGGGGCGGTACGAGCAGTACTTC. The chain employs TRBV18 and TRBJ2-7, with D tentatively TRBD1 (5 bases). V lost 0 bases to trimming and J lost 4 bases, with 7 bases between them. This CDR3 spans 13 amino acids. Germline CDR1 and CDR2: KGHSH and LQKENI. Full variable domain (missing parts from reference TRBV18 and TRBJ2-7): NAGVMQNPRHLVRRRGQEARLRCSPMKGHSHVYWYRQLPEEGLKFMVYLQKENIIDESGMPKERFSAEFPKEGPSILRIQQVVRGDSAAYFCASSPPGRYEQYFGPGTRLTVT.

V gene TRBV15 combines with J gene TRBJ2-7, with D perhaps given as TRBD1 or TRBD2 (5 bases each). The CDR3 covers 13 residues. Germline V gene sequence: CDR1 LNHNV, CDR2 YYDKDF (reference sequence). V was pared by 6 bases and J by 7 bases, with 16 bases between. CDR3 nucleotide sequence: TGTGCCACCAGTTCGCAGCGAGAGGGGGAGCAGTACTTC. It yields the protein CATSSQREGEQYF.

This sequence joins TRBV5-4 and TRBJ2-1, with TRBD1 as a possible D gene (5 bases). CDR1 and CDR2 (germline): SGHNT, YYREEE (reference sequence). V was clipped by 1 base and J by 0 bases, with 17 bases between them. CDR3 length: 18 residues. The CDR3: CASSLKHHRSLSYNEQFF. For the CDR3, the DNA is TGTGCCAGCAGCTTGAAGCATCACAGGAGCCTCTCCTACAATGAGCAGTTCTTC.

This clone was seen a few times. This specimen includes other DNA sequences encoding the same CDR3. This chain uses TRBV7-2 with TRBJ2-7; TRBD1 matches 8 bases. The junction had 10 bases not matched to a gene; V was cut back by 5 bases and J by 4 bases. The CDR3 runs 15 residues. Germline lookup yields CDR1 SGHTA and CDR2 FQGNSA. The CDR3 here is CASSPRRTGSYEQYF. CDR3 bases: TGTGCCAGCAGCCCAAGGAGGACAGGGTCTTACGAGCAGTACTTC.

The chain employs TRBV7-3 and TRBJ2-1; TRBD1 matches 11 bases. The V segment lost 11 bases and the J segment 0 bases; nucleotides outside the gene matches: 3. Germline V CDR1 and CDR2: SGHTA, FQGTGA. The CDR3 has 14 residues. The CDR3 nucleotides are TGTGCCTCCGGGACAGGGGGCTCCTACAATGAGCAGTTCTTC. Its protein is CASGTGGSYNEQFF.

This chain joins TRBV6-5 and TRBJ2-1; a weak D match, TRBD1 (6 bases). This CDR3 spans 14 amino acids. The germline gives CDR1 MNHEY, CDR2 SVGAGI. Between the trimmed V and J ends, which lost 10 bases and 0 bases, there was a span of 13 bases. This chain's CDR3 is CATDSRLSYNEQFF. CDR3 bases: TGTGCCACGGACAGCAGGCTCTCCTACAATGAGCAGTTCTTC.

The chain recombines TRBV7-8 with TRBJ1-5; unclear D gene. Trimming took 5 bases from V and 3 from J, leaving 14 bases between them. CDR1 SGHVS and CDR2 FQNEAQ come from the germline V gene. The CDR3 contains 15 residues. CDR3 coding DNA: TGTGCCAGCAGCCCCTCGGGCTTACACAATCAGCCCCAGCATTTT. Amino acids: CASSPSGLHNQPQHF.

This chain joins TRBV29-1 and TRBJ2-3; 9 bases line up with TRBD1. The V and J ends lost 6 bases and 2 bases, in that order; junction bases with no gene match: 12. Germline lookup yields CDR1 SQVTM and CDR2 ANQGSEA. The CDR3 runs to 16 residues. Written as DNA, the CDR3 is TGCAGCGTAGCCCCCGGTGGGACAGGGCACACAGATACGCAGTATTTT. This encodes CSVAPGGTGHTDTQYF.

The chain employs TRBV9 and TRBJ2-5; D unclear. V lost 0 bases and J 7 bases, leaving 13 bases between the germline ends. The CDR3 length is 14 residues. Germline CDR1 SGDLS, CDR2 YYNGEE. This chain's CDR3 is CASSVGWGIGTQYF. In DNA, the CDR3 is TGTGCCAGCAGCGTAGGTTGGGGTATCGGGACCCAGTACTTC.

The chain joins TRBV27 to TRBJ2-5; tentatively, D is TRBD2 (7 bases). The germline V and J ends were trimmed by 7 bases and 0 bases, with 24 bases remaining between them. Germline V lookup: CDR1 MNHEY, CDR2 SMNVEV (reference sequence). The CDR3 consists of 18 residues. CDR3 bases: TGTGCCAGCACCCCCCGTCGGGGGGCAGCGGGGTACCAAGAGACCCAGTACTTC. This codes for CASTPRRGAAGYQETQYF.

The chain joins TRBV11-1 to TRBJ1-5, with D tentatively TRBD1 (5 bases). V lost 3 bases and J lost 7, with 13 bases in between. Germline-derived CDR1 and CDR2 are SGHAT and FQDESV (reference sequence). The CDR3 is 14 amino acids. The CDR3 region is CASSFGREKQPQHF. In DNA, the CDR3 is TGTGCCAGCAGCTTTGGCAGGGAGAAGCAGCCCCAGCATTTT.

At least ten counts were recorded for this clone. The CDR3 sequence is CASSTGTPGPYEQYF. CDR3 nucleotide sequence: TGTGCCAGCAGTACCGGGACACCCGGCCCCTACGAGCAGTACTTC. The rearrangement joins TRBV6-5 to TRBJ2-7; D possibly corresponds to TRBD1 (6 bases). This CDR3 has 15 residues. Germline lookup yields CDR1 MNHEY and CDR2 SVGAGI. The V end was cut by 5 bases, the J end by 2 bases, with 16 bases between.

Note on this clone: A clone one base away is much larger, so this may be a read error. The V and J genes are TRBV5-1 and TRBJ2-7; TRBD2 matches at 10 bases. CDR3 length: 16 amino acids. Trimming took 0 bases from V and 4 from J; bases not matched to a gene: 7. Germline-derived CDR1 and CDR2 are SGHRS and YFSETQ. The CDR3 nucleotides are TGCGCCAGCAGCTTGGCGGGGACTAGCGACGGGTACGAGCAGTACTTC. Translating it yields CASSLAGTSDGYEQYF. Based on the CDR3 plus reference TRBV5-1 and TRBJ2-7, the full variable domain is KAGVTQTPRYLIKTRGQQVTLSCSPISGHRSVSWYQQTPGQGLQFLFEYFSETQRNKGNFPGRFSGRQFSNSRSEMNVSTLELGDSALYLCASSLAGTSDGYEQYFGPGTRLTVT.

This rearrangement joins TRBV6-5 to TRBJ2-7, with D possibly being TRBD1 (5 bases). Trimming left V 2 bases short and J 1 base short, with 12 bases between. The germline CDR1 and CDR2 sequences are MNHEY and SVGAGI. The CDR3 runs 15 residues. CDR3 residues: CASSYVQGRSYEQYF. In DNA form, the CDR3 reads TGTGCCAGCAGTTACGTCCAGGGCAGGTCCTACGAGCAGTACTTC.

This clone was observed at least ten times. V usage is TRBV7-2 and J usage is TRBJ2-5; 9 nucleotides line up with TRBD2. CDR1 is SGHTA and CDR2 is FQGNSA in the germline V gene. The CDR3 is 15 amino acids. The ends lost 8 bases at V and 2 bases at J; junction bases unmatched: 9. CDR3 amino acids: CASVREAGGQETQYF. CDR3 DNA sequence: TGTGCCAGCGTTCGGGAGGCGGGGGGGCAAGAGACCCAGTACTTC.

This clone was picked up a small number of times. The chain employs TRBV5-1 and TRBJ2-2; TRBD1 might be the D (7 bases). From germline, CDR1 is SGHRS and CDR2 YFSETQ. This CDR3 has 15 amino acids. The V and J ends lost 0 bases and 4 bases respectively, with 10 bases between them. The CDR3 sequence is CASSLGRGATGELFF. The CDR3 DNA follows: TGCGCCAGCAGCTTGGGCAGGGGGGCCACCGGGGAGCTGTTTTTT. The full variable domain, its missing parts supplied by reference TRBV5-1 and TRBJ2-2, is KAGVTQTPRYLIKTRGQQVTLSCSPISGHRSVSWYQQTPGQGLQFLFEYFSETQRNKGNFPGRFSGRQFSNSRSEMNVSTLELGDSALYLCASSLGRGATGELFFGEGSRLTVL.

The CDR3 here is CASSLRGASDTQYF. CDR3 DNA: TGCGCCAGCAGCTTAAGGGGCGCATCAGATACGCAGTATTTT. The chain employs TRBV5-1 and TRBJ2-3, with D tentatively TRBD1 (5 bases). The CDR3 is made up of 14 amino acids. Looked up from germline, CDR1 is SGHRS and CDR2 is YFSETQ. Trimming took 2 bases from V and 4 from J, leaving 11 bases between them.

The chain couples TRBV28 to TRBJ2-1; 8 bases align to TRBD2. The CDR3 is 16 residues long. CDR1 and CDR2 (germline): MDHEN, SYDVKM. The ends lost 5 bases at V and 2 bases at J; junction bases unmatched: 8. The CDR3 loop reads CASSTSGQMTYNEQFF. The CDR3 nucleotides read TGTGCCAGCAGTACTAGCGGACAAATGACCTACAATGAGCAGTTCTTC.